Listed here are 11 T cell receptor beta chains from one sample, sequenced in a study of T-cell memory formation after mild COVID-19. One entry per CDR3 protein, called by TCRdb with MiXCR from the 5' RACE reads. The table lists roughly 510,000 distinct CDR3 sequences, 15% to 20% of them singletons, with about 8.1% in the top ten. The sample was PBMCs or a T cell subset sorted from them (not recorded which). The origin of the receptors is an adult woman who had mild COVID-19 (a few samples of this study predate the infection). Cell type and time point are not known.

V and J are TRBV24-1 and TRBJ1-2; D uncertain. The germline V gene has CDR1 KGHDR and CDR2 SFDVKD. The CDR3 extends over 16 amino acids. The V and J ends lost 6 bases and 4 bases respectively, with 20 bases between them. The CDR3 sequence: CATSLGVIPPAYGYTF. In DNA form, the CDR3 reads TGTGCCACCAGTCTCGGGGTAATCCCCCCCGCCTATGGCTACACCTTC.

The chain links TRBV27 to TRBJ1-1; 9 bases fit TRBD1. CDR1 and CDR2 from the germline V gene are MNHEY and SMNVEV (reference sequence). The CDR3 is 14 amino acids. Trimming removed 4 bases from V and 7 bases from J; junction bases left unmatched: 7. CDR3 residues: CASSSDRGTIEAFF. The DNA for the CDR3 is TGTGCCAGCAGTTCCGACAGGGGGACGATTGAAGCTTTCTTT.

V and J are TRBV12-5 and TRBJ1-1; D gene ambiguous. Trimming cost V 2 bases and J 2 bases, with 0 bases left between them. CDR1 is LGHNT and CDR2 is FRNRAP in the germline V gene. The CDR3 is 11 amino acids. CDR3 coding DNA: TGTGCTAGTGGTTTGAACACTGAAGCTTTCTTT. Its protein product is CASGLNTEAFF. Full variable domain (outside the CDR3, taken from reference TRBV12-5 and TRBJ1-1): DARVTQTPRHKVTEMGQEVTMRCQPILGHNTVFWYRQTMMQGLELLAYFRNRAPLDDSGMPKDRFSAEMPDATLATLKIQPSEPRDSAVYFCASGLNTEAFFGQGTRLTVV.

This clonotype has just a few counts. The chain joins TRBV4-1 to TRBJ2-7; D is unresolved. V lost 4 bases and J lost 6, with 13 bases in between. The germline gives CDR1 MGHRA, CDR2 YSYEKL. CDR3 length equals 13 residues. The CDR3 nucleotides are TGCGCCAGCAGCCTACTGCTGTCGGTCGAGCAGTACTTC. Its translation is CASSLLLSVEQYF.

The sample holds a few counts of this clonotype. V and J are TRBV2 and TRBJ2-7; possibly TRBD1 for D (6 bases). With 4 bases removed from V and 0 bases from J, the gap between germline ends came to 10 bases. CDR1 SNHLY and CDR2 FYNNEI come from the germline V gene. CDR3 length: 14 residues. In DNA, the CDR3 is TGTGCCAGCAGTGTACAGGGACCCTCCTACGAGCAGTACTTC. Protein: CASSVQGPSYEQYF.

This clonotype was seen repeatedly, ten times or more. The J gene is TRBJ2-1, the V gene TRBV5-1, with 7 bases fitting TRBD2. The CDR3 runs 17 residues. The V segment lost 0 bases and the J segment 4 bases; nucleotides outside the gene matches: 10. Germline V CDR1 and CDR2: SGHRS, YFSETQ. The CDR3 region is CASSLEGRLAVYNEQFF. Written as DNA, the CDR3 is TGCGCCAGCAGCTTGGAAGGTAGGCTAGCGGTGTACAATGAGCAGTTCTTC.

V usage is TRBV7-9 and J usage is TRBJ2-7, with TRBD1 matching over 7 bases. Germline CDR1 SEHNR, CDR2 FQNEAQ (reference sequence). Trimming took 5 bases from V and 5 from J; bases not matched to a gene: 6. The CDR3 sequence is 13 residues long. The CDR3 DNA reads TGTGCCAGCAGCCAACAGGGGTTCCACGAGCAGTACTTC. Its translation: CASSQQGFHEQYF.

This clonotype was counted a few times. The chain employs TRBV3-1 and TRBJ2-1, with 10 nucleotides matching TRBD2. Looked up from germline, CDR1 is LGHDT and CDR2 is YNNKEL (reference sequence). V lost 1 base and J lost 7; bases outside the gene matches: 4. This CDR3 region has 15 residues. The CDR3 nucleotides are TGTGCCAGCAGCCAAGCTAGCGGGGGCTTGAATGAGCAGTTCTTC. It codes for CASSQASGGLNEQFF.

This clonotype came up a few times. The rearrangement uses TRBV27 and TRBJ1-1; D perhaps matches TRBD1 (5 bases). Germline lookup yields CDR1 MNHEY and CDR2 SMNVEV (reference sequence). The V and J ends lost 4 bases and 0 bases respectively, with 9 bases between them. The CDR3 is 14 residues long. The CDR3 sequence is CASSYGQLNTEAFF. The CDR3 DNA follows: TGTGCCAGCAGTTACGGACAACTGAACACTGAAGCTTTCTTT.

The CDR3 sequence is CASSRTGVNGYTF. DNA for the CDR3: TGTGCCAGCAGTCGGACAGGGGTAAATGGCTACACCTTC. This sequence joins TRBV7-9 and TRBJ1-2; 9 bases map to TRBD1. The CDR3 extends over 13 amino acids. The ends lost 6 bases at V and 6 bases at J; junction bases unmatched: 5. Germline V gene data show CDR1 as SEHNR and CDR2 as FQNEAQ (reference sequence). The full variable domain, in which reference TRBV7-9 and TRBJ1-2 provide the parts outside the CDR3, is DTGVSQNPRHKITKRGQNVTFRCDPISEHNRLYWYRQTLGQGPEFLTYFQNEAQLEKSRLLSDRFSAERPKGSFSTLEIQRTEQGDSAMYLCASSRTGVNGYTFGSGTRLTVV.

This chain joins TRBV5-1 and TRBJ2-5, with TRBD1 matching over 9 bases. Germline-derived CDR1 and CDR2 are SGHRS and YFSETQ. J was trimmed by 3 bases and V by 4 bases; bases with no gene match: 7. This CDR3 is 15 amino acids long. In DNA form, the CDR3 reads TGCGCCAGCAGCCTCTACAGGGGGCTTAAAGAGACCCAGTACTTC. It translates to CASSLYRGLKETQYF.